One and the same sample provided the 6 T cell receptor beta chains below, sequenced in a study of pediatric ulcerative colitis. Rectal tissue came from one to two pinch biopsies taken at colonoscopy. Produced via immunoSEQ multiplex PCR; TCRdb's table is partial and in-frame only. The sample carries 40,000 to 55,000 clones, 78% recorded once. What was sequenced was gut tissue. All receptors come from a girl aged 10 to 17 with moderate ulcerative colitis.

The chain carries TRBV5-4 and TRBJ2-1, with 9 positions matching TRBD2. Trimming removed 4 bases from V and 5 bases from J; junction bases left unmatched: 7. Germline CDR1 SGHNT, CDR2 YYREEE (reference sequence). This CDR3 is built from 15 residues. Here the CDR3 reads CASSLGTSPDNEQFF. The CDR3 DNA reads TGTGCCAGCAGCCTCGGGACTAGCCCCGACAATGAGCAGTTCTTC.

The chain employs TRBV7-2 and TRBJ2-4; D is perhaps TRBD1 (6 bases). Trimming shortened V by 3 bases and J by 0 bases, and 9 bases separated the two germline ends. CDR3 size: 15 residues. Germline loops: CDR1 SGHTA, CDR2 FQGNSA. The CDR3 loop reads CASSLDSIAKNIQYF. The CDR3 nucleotides read TGTGCCAGCAGCTTGGACAGCATAGCCAAAAACATTCAGTACTTC.

The V and J genes are TRBV4-2 and TRBJ1-2; 8 bases map to TRBD1. The CDR3 is 15 amino acids. The V segment lost 4 bases and the J segment 4 bases; nucleotides outside the gene matches: 8. The germline gives CDR1 LGHNA, CDR2 YNFKEQ. The CDR3 region is CASSPGTGSAYGYTF. CDR3 DNA sequence: TGTGCCAGCAGCCCCGGGACAGGATCCGCCTATGGCTACACCTTC.

V gene TRBV7-2 combines with J gene TRBJ1-6, with TRBD1 matching over 8 bases. Germline V CDR1 and CDR2: SGHTA, FQGNSA. V gave up 1 base and J gave up 10 bases; unmatched junction bases: 6. This CDR3 contains 15 residues. For the CDR3, the DNA is TGTGCCAGCAGCTTAGACGCATGGGACAGGTCACCCCTCCACTTT. Translated: CASSLDAWDRSPLHF.

The rearrangement links TRBV19 to TRBJ1-5; D is undetermined. CDR1 and CDR2 from the germline V gene are LNHDA and SQIVND (reference sequence). The ends were cut back, 1 base at V and 5 bases at J, with 6 bases in the middle. There are 13 residues in the CDR3. In nucleotides, the CDR3 is TGTGCCAGTAGTATAGGGATTCATCAGCCCCAGCATTTT. Residues: CASSIGIHQPQHF.

The chain links TRBV5-5 to TRBJ2-5, with D uncertain. Germline V gene sequence: CDR1 SGHKS, CDR2 YYEKEE (reference sequence). The CDR3 has 13 amino acids. The V gene lost 1 base and the J gene lost 5 bases, with 9 bases spanning the gap. CDR3 bases: TGTGCCAGCAGCTTGCTGTCCCCGGAGACCCAGTACTTC. Its translation: CASSLLSPETQYF. Looking up the rest from reference TRBV5-5 and TRBJ2-5 gives the full variable domain: DAGVTQSPTHLIKTRGQQVTLRCSPISGHKSVSWYQQVLGQGPQFIFQYYEKEERGRGNFPDRFSARQFPNYSSELNVNALLLGDSALYLCASSLLSPETQYFGPGTRLLVL.